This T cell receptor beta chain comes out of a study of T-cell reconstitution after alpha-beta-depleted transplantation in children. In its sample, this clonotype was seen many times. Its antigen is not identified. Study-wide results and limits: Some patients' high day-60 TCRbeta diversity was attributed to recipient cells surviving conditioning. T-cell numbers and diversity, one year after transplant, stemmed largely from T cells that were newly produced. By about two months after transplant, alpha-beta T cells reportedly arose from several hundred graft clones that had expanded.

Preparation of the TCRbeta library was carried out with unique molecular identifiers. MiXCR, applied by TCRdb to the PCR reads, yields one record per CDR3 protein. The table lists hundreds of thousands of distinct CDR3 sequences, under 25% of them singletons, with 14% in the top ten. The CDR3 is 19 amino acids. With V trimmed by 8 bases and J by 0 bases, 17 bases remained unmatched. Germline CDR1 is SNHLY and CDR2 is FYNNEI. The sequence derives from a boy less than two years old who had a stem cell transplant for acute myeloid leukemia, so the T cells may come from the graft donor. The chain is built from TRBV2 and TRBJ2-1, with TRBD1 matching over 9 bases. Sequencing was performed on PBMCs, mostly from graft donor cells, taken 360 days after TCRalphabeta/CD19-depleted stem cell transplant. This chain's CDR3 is CASSGTGREGAISYNEQFF. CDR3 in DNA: TGTGCCAGCTCCGGGACAGGGAGGGAGGGGGCTATCTCCTACAATGAGCAGTTCTTC.